These 2 T cell receptor beta chains originate from one sample sequenced in a study of shared clonotypes between healthy human individuals. Clones were read by immunoSEQ multiplex PCR, and TCRdb kept only the in-frame ones, dropping some. The table lists more than 2,000,000 clones, approximately 95% of them singletons. The sequenced sample was naive CD4+ T cells from PBMCs. Subset indicated: CD45RA+ positively selected. The receptors stem from a man between 18 and 29 years old in good health. Some clones in this sample may be carry-over from other donors' samples.

CDR3 amino acids: CASSFLAGYNEQFF. CDR3 coding DNA: TGTGCCAGCAGTTTCTTGGCGGGATACAATGAGCAGTTCTTC. The gene calls are TRBV28 and TRBJ2-1; D possibly corresponds to TRBD2 (6 bases). Germline V gives CDR1 MDHEN, CDR2 SYDVKM. The ends were cut back, 3 bases at V and 4 bases at J, with 10 bases in the middle. CDR3 length equals 14 residues.

The gene calls are TRBV7-9 and TRBJ2-2, with D unresolved. Germline values: CDR1 SEHNR, CDR2 FQNEAQ (reference sequence). Trimming stripped 2 bases from V and 6 bases from J, with 19 bases between. CDR3 length: 17 amino acids. This CDR3 is CASSLNSGHREAGELFF. DNA for the CDR3: TGTGCCAGCAGCTTAAATTCCGGGCACCGCGAAGCCGGGGAGCTGTTTTTT.